This TCR beta chain was observed in a study of shared clonotypes between healthy human individuals. Germline V gives CDR1 SGHDT, CDR2 YYEEEE. Trimming took off 0 bases at V and 8 bases at J, with 12 bases between the two ends. The CDR3 spans 14 residues. Authors' data handling: As immunoSEQ supplied junction-only sequences (without quality scores), filtering differed. TCRdb's copy holds only in-frame clones and misses some; the assay was immunoSEQ multiplex PCR. Clonal size and the V and J genes are those of that table, whereas D and trimming came from the DNA. The table shows 1.4 million to 1.5 million clones, with roughly 95% occurring only once.

V gene TRBV5-6 combines with J gene TRBJ1-3, with D unresolved. Sequencing input: naive CD4+ T cells sorted from blood. Documented subset: CD45RA+ positively selected. The receptor was isolated from a man aged 30 to 45 in good health. The CDR3 DNA reads TGTGCCAGCAGCTTGGGCCCGTTAATAGACACCATATATTTT. Translation gives CASSLGPLIDTIYF. The full variable domain, its missing parts supplied by reference TRBV5-6 and TRBJ1-3, is DAGVTQSPTHLIKTRGQQVTLRCSPKSGHDTVSWYQQALGQGPQFIFQYYEEEERQRGNFPDRFSGHQFPNYSSELNVNALLLGDSALYLCASSLGPLIDTIYFGEGSWLTVV.